This T cell receptor beta chain was found in a study of T cell responses to AZD1222 COVID-19 vaccine. The length of the CDR3 is 15 residues. Germline CDR1 and CDR2: MDHEN and SYDVKM. Trimming shortened V by 7 bases and J by 0 bases, and 10 bases separated the two germline ends. Study-wide points: The sample set comprised mostly white British donors with more females, and clonal diversity was possibly underestimated. Two AZD1222 doses significantly raised spike-specific TCR breadth and depth over controls. Reports indicate that nearly half of spike-specific TCRs are directed at unmutated variant regions.

Profiled with immunoSEQ multiplex PCR; TCRdb holds only in-frame clones, not every one. This table has under 200,000 clones, over 85% appearing once. This clone was seen once. Its antigen is not identified. The chain recombines TRBV28 with TRBJ2-6, with TRBD1 as a possible D gene (6 bases). The sequences come from peripheral blood, collected 28 days after the second dose of the MenACWY control vaccine. The clonotype was recovered from an adult who received the MenACWY meningococcal vaccine as a control. As DNA, the CDR3 is TGTGCCAGCACGCGGACAGTCTCTGGGGCCAACGTCCTGACTTTC. Its protein is CASTRTVSGANVLTF.